This paragraph covers one T cell receptor beta chain sequence. Its target is not known. V was cut by 0 bases and J by 8 bases, with 10 bases left in between. The V gene's germline CDR1 is MNHEY and CDR2 SVGAGI. CDR3 size: 13 residues. This sample is drawn from a study of vaccination and CD4 T cells after COVID-19. Study-level background: A median of approximately 100 days (range 35 to 161) separated diagnosis from post-COVID sampling. Study-wide points: In convalescent patients, 304 of 307 vaccine-specific clones were mono-reactive for SARS-CoV-2 spike.

Oncomine TCR Beta short-read sequencing was applied to DNA from cultured CD4+ T cells. Cultured CD4+ T cells were the source of extracted genomic DNA. TCRdb redid the calling of the PCR reads with MiXCR, one entry per CDR3 protein. The profile covers roughly 7,000 distinct CDR3 sequences, with about 80% appearing a single time and around 35% taken by the ten largest. The treatment here: approximately nine-day PBMC culture with coronavirus spike peptide pools or control peptides (ViraFEST assay). Antigen-specific T cells were expanded with peptide pools by ViraFEST, and TCRs were then sequenced. Sample: CD4+ T cells from blood, cultured in vitro. The TCR was taken from a human donor who had recovered from COVID-19. The chain is built from TRBV6-5 and TRBJ1-2; D gene uncertain. The CDR3 sequence: CASSYSNRGGYTF. The CDR3 DNA reads TGTGCCAGCAGTTACTCGAACAGAGGCGGCTACACCTTC.